Each of the 21 T cell receptor beta chains below was sequenced from the same sample in a study of blood T cell repertoires in COVID-19. Libraries were prepared by immunoSEQ multiplex PCR; TCRdb keeps only in-frame clonotypes and omits some of them. This table has about 110,000 clones, 76% appearing once. Sequenced sample: peripheral blood. All receptors derive from an elderly man with COVID-19, enrolled during active disease.

The rearrangement joins TRBV29-1 to TRBJ2-3; 8 nucleotides align to TRBD2. Germline assignment: CDR1 SQVTM and CDR2 ANQGSEA. V gave up 4 bases and J gave up 4 bases; unmatched junction bases: 10. The CDR3 sequence is 15 residues long. The chain's CDR3 is CSVVGFAGGPDTQYF. The CDR3, as DNA: TGCAGCGTTGTGGGGTTTGCGGGAGGCCCAGATACGCAGTATTTT.

The rearrangement joins TRBV5-1 to TRBJ1-2; D remains ambiguous. V gave up 2 bases and J gave up 4 bases, with 15 bases separating them. CDR1 and CDR2 (germline): SGHRS, YFSETQ. CDR3 size: 15 residues. CDR3 in amino acids: CASSFIDGGGYGYTF. As DNA, the CDR3 is TGCGCCAGCAGCTTTATTGACGGAGGAGGCTATGGCTACACCTTC.

V is TRBV18 and J is TRBJ2-7; a weak D match, TRBD1 (6 bases). This CDR3 is built from 17 residues. V lost 3 bases to trimming and J lost 2 bases, with 20 bases between them. Germline V CDR1 and CDR2: KGHSH, LQKENI. CDR3 nucleotide sequence: TGTGCCAGCTCACCCGCAGACAGGCAACAATTCACCTACGAGCAGTACTTC. This translates into CASSPADRQQFTYEQYF. Full variable domain (rest looked up from reference TRBV18 and TRBJ2-7): NAGVMQNPRHLVRRRGQEARLRCSPMKGHSHVYWYRQLPEEGLKFMVYLQKENIIDESGMPKERFSAEFPKEGPSILRIQQVVRGDSAAYFCASSPADRQQFTYEQYFGPGTRLTVT.

This clone turned up a few times. J is TRBJ2-3 and V is TRBV27; 7 bases map to TRBD2. The CDR3 runs 17 residues. Germline V lookup: CDR1 MNHEY, CDR2 SMNVEV (reference sequence). Losses at the gene ends were 3 bases for V and 1 base for J; bases not matched to a gene: 10. This chain's CDR3 is CASSLFGGSGGTDTQYF. The CDR3, as DNA: TGTGCCAGCAGTTTGTTTGGCGGGAGTGGGGGCACAGATACGCAGTATTTT.

This chain connects TRBV12-3 or TRBV12-4 to TRBJ1-1; no reliable D call. V was shortened by 3 bases and J by 3 bases, with 8 bases between the two germline ends. This CDR3 contains 13 residues. The CDR3 reads CASSFGRDTEAFF. The CDR3 nucleotides read TGTGCCAGCAGTTTTGGGAGGGACACTGAAGCTTTCTTT.

V usage is TRBV6-5 and J usage is TRBJ1-2; TRBD1 agrees at 10 bases. This CDR3 is built from 14 residues. Germline V gene data show CDR1 as MNHEY and CDR2 as SVGAGI. The junction had 8 bases not matched to a gene; V was cut back by 6 bases and J by 7 bases. CDR3: CASRPTGGASGYTF. CDR3 DNA: TGTGCCAGCAGACCGACAGGGGGCGCGAGTGGCTACACCTTC.

This clone occurred once. The chain joins TRBV3-1 (or the pseudogene TRBV3-2) to TRBJ1-2; D not resolved. Trimming removed 3 bases from V and 14 bases from J, with 22 bases in between. CDR1 and CDR2 (germline): LGHDT, YNNKEL (reference sequence). The CDR3 spans 14 residues. This CDR3 is CASSHRPGRRLSTF. The CDR3 DNA is TGTGCCAGCAGCCACCGACCCGGTAGGCGACTCTCTACCTTC.

The gene calls are TRBV7-9 and TRBJ1-1; tentatively, D is TRBD1 (6 bases). The germline V and J ends were trimmed by 1 base and 6 bases, with 12 bases remaining between them. Looked up from germline, CDR1 is SEHNR and CDR2 is FQNEAQ (reference sequence). This CDR3 comprises 14 residues. The CDR3 protein is CASSLDQGLPEAFF. The CDR3, as DNA: TGTGCCAGCAGCTTAGATCAGGGGCTACCTGAAGCTTTCTTT.

This clone has just one count. The chain recombines TRBV27 with TRBJ2-7, with 10 bases aligning to TRBD1. CDR3 length: 16 amino acids. V lost 6 bases to trimming and J lost 2 bases; unmatched junction nucleotides: 10. Germline V gene lookup returns CDR1 MNHEY and CDR2 SMNVEV (reference sequence). CDR3 sequence reads: CASSPIPGQGTYEQYF. As DNA, the CDR3 is TGTGCCAGCAGCCCCATTCCGGGACAGGGGACCTACGAGCAGTACTTC.

The chain carries TRBV10-1 and TRBJ2-5; TRBD2 matches at 9 bases. The CDR3 runs to 15 residues. Germline V lookup: CDR1 WNHNN, CDR2 SYGVQD (reference sequence). With V trimmed by 9 bases and J by 4 bases, 12 bases remained unmatched. The CDR3 DNA is TGCGCCAGAAGAGAGGAGAGCGGGAGGACAGAGACCCAGTACTTC. Residues: CARREESGRTETQYF.

The rearrangement links TRBV9 to TRBJ2-5, with 10 positions matching TRBD2. The V gene's germline CDR1 is SGDLS and CDR2 YYNGEE. The junction had 5 bases not matched to a gene; V was cut back by 0 bases and J by 3 bases. This CDR3 is built from 16 residues. Written as DNA, the CDR3 is TGTGCCAGCAGCGTAGCTCCTCTAGCGGGAGAAGAGACCCAGTACTTC. This translates into CASSVAPLAGEETQYF.

This clone showed up just a few times. The V gene is TRBV12-3 or TRBV12-4, the J gene TRBJ2-1; TRBD1 might be the D (6 bases). The CDR3 consists of 12 residues. V was cut by 3 bases and J by 10 bases, with 10 bases left in between. DNA for the CDR3: TGTGCCAGCAGTTTCAGGGGCGGGGAGCAGTTCTTC. This sequence encodes CASSFRGGEQFF.

The chain couples TRBV7-2 to TRBJ2-7; TRBD1 matches 7 bases. J gave up 2 bases and V 3 bases, and 4 bases lay outside the gene matches. The germline V gene has CDR1 SGHTA and CDR2 FQGNSA. The CDR3 covers 14 residues. In DNA, the CDR3 is TGTGCCAGCAGCTTTTCACAGGGGCCCTACGAGCAGTACTTC. This sequence encodes CASSFSQGPYEQYF.

The chain has TRBV19 and TRBJ1-1; no definite D call. The ends were cut back, 6 bases at V and 1 base at J, with 12 bases in the middle. Germline assignment: CDR1 LNHDA and CDR2 SQIVND (reference sequence). This CDR3 has 14 amino acids. In DNA form, the CDR3 reads TGTGCCAGTAGCGATCAAGCCACGAACACTGAAGCTTTCTTT. Translated: CASSDQATNTEAFF.

This chain connects TRBV20-1 to TRBJ2-7; no reliable D call. The CDR3 totals 11 residues. The V end was cut by 3 bases, the J end by 6 bases, with 9 bases between. Per the germline V gene, CDR1 is DFQATT and CDR2 is SNEGSKA (reference sequence). CDR3 coding DNA: TGCAGTGCTAGTCCTCGGGTCGAGCAGTACTTC. It codes for CSASPRVEQYF.

The rearrangement uses TRBV28 and TRBJ1-6; the D is unclear. Trimming cost V 9 bases and J 5 bases, with 5 bases left between them. The germline V gene has CDR1 MDHEN and CDR2 SYDVKM. This CDR3 comprises 11 residues. CDR3 sequence reads: CASANNSPLHF. CDR3 nucleotides: TGTGCCAGTGCGAATAATTCACCCCTCCACTTT.

The chain links TRBV12-3 or TRBV12-4 to TRBJ1-2; 7 bases align to TRBD1. The CDR3 is 13 residues long. Trimming removed 7 bases from V and 2 bases from J; junction bases left unmatched: 4. CDR3: CASTETGNYGYTF. The DNA for the CDR3 is TGTGCCAGCACCGAGACAGGGAACTATGGCTACACCTTC.

The J gene is TRBJ2-5, the V gene TRBV3-1 (or the pseudogene TRBV3-2); 7 positions agree with TRBD1. V was clipped by 4 bases and J by 2 bases; unmatched bases: 10. CDR1 is LGHDT, CDR2 YNNKEL, per germline (reference sequence). This CDR3 comprises 16 residues. In DNA, the CDR3 is TGTGCCAGCAGCCCCCTGACAGGGTGGGTACAAGAGACCCAGTACTTC. It encodes CASSPLTGWVQETQYF.

The chain couples TRBV5-1 to TRBJ2-7, with a tentative D call TRBD1 (6 bases). Germline CDR1 and CDR2: SGHRS and YFSETQ. Deletions cut 5 bases from V and 3 bases from J, with 15 bases between. The CDR3 covers 14 residues. In DNA form, the CDR3 reads TGCGCCAGCAGGATTGATACAGGGAGCTACGAGCAGTACTTC. It codes for CASRIDTGSYEQYF.

This chain uses TRBV10-3 with TRBJ2-7; TRBD2 agrees at 10 bases. This CDR3 comprises 15 residues. V gave up 6 bases and J gave up 0 bases; unmatched junction bases: 5. Per the germline V gene, CDR1 is ENHRY and CDR2 is SYGVKD. The DNA of the CDR3 is TGTGCCATCAGCGGAGCTAGCGGGGGCTCCTACGAGCAGTACTTC. Its translation: CAISGASGGSYEQYF.

J is TRBJ2-7 and V is TRBV7-3; TRBD2 matches 7 bases. The V gene end was trimmed by 2 bases and the J gene end by 7 bases; junction bases not matched to a gene: 8. The germline V gene has CDR1 SGHTA and CDR2 FQGTGA. The CDR3 runs 14 residues. The CDR3, as DNA: TGTGCCAGCAGCTTAGGCGGGAGCCAGCGGGAGCAGTACTTC. The encoded protein is CASSLGGSQREQYF.